These 24 T cell receptor beta chains came from one sample sequenced in a study of blood T cell repertoires in COVID-19. Assay: immunoSEQ multiplex PCR; the TCRdb copy retains only in-frame clones and omits some. The table records around 180,000 clones, 88% of them present only once. Specimen: peripheral blood. The receptors derive from a man between 60 and 70 years old with acute or convalescent COVID-19.

The chain carries TRBV3-1 (or the pseudogene TRBV3-2) and TRBJ1-5, with 10 nucleotides matching TRBD1. The germline V gene has CDR1 LGHDT and CDR2 YNNKEL (reference sequence). The CDR3 consists of 18 residues. Germline trimming cut 4 bases from V and 5 bases from J; bases unmatched to any gene: 14. DNA of the CDR3: TGTGCCAGCAGCCGGGCGGGGCCGGGACAGGGGAGGGATCAGCCCCAGCATTTT. Protein sequence: CASSRAGPGQGRDQPQHF.

The CDR3: CSASWGDGNTQYF. The DNA of the CDR3 is TGCAGTGCTAGTTGGGGTGACGGGAATACGCAGTATTTT. The rearrangement links TRBV20-1 to TRBJ2-3, with a possible D match to TRBD2 (5 bases). V lost 3 bases to trimming and J lost 7 bases, with 14 bases between them. This CDR3 contains 13 residues. Per germline, CDR1 DFQATT and CDR2 SNEGSKA (reference sequence).

V gene TRBV27 combines with J gene TRBJ2-1; TRBD2 is a possible D gene (6 bases). Germline values: CDR1 MNHEY, CDR2 SMNVEV (reference sequence). This CDR3 comprises 16 residues. Trimming took 3 bases from V and 3 from J, leaving 15 bases between them. This CDR3 reads CASSFPGGRSYNEQFF. As DNA, the CDR3 is TGTGCCAGCAGTTTCCCCGGAGGGCGGAGCTACAATGAGCAGTTCTTC.

The chain is built from TRBV12-3 or TRBV12-4 and TRBJ1-3, with D unclear. Trimming stripped 1 base from V and 9 bases from J, with 10 bases between. This CDR3 is 13 amino acids long. The CDR3 here is CASSLGGVVTIYF. The CDR3 bases are TGTGCCAGCAGTTTAGGCGGAGTAGTCACCATATATTTT.

The chain is built from TRBV6-5 and TRBJ1-5; 7 bases line up with TRBD1. Germline V gene sequence: CDR1 MNHEY, CDR2 SVGAGI. This CDR3 region has 14 residues. V was clipped by 6 bases and J by 5 bases; unmatched bases: 7. In DNA form, the CDR3 reads TGTGCCAGCAGGATAGGACAGGCCGATCAGCCCCAGCATTTT. Translating it yields CASRIGQADQPQHF.

Details on this clone: In the same sample, other DNA sequences code for this CDR3. The CDR3 DNA is TGTGCCAGTAGTAGGACAGGGTATGGCTACACCTTC. Its protein is CASSRTGYGYTF. The chain combines TRBV19 with TRBJ1-2; the match to TRBD1 covers 8 bases. The junction had 0 bases not matched to a gene; V was cut back by 4 bases and J by 5 bases. CDR3 length equals 12 residues. Germline V lookup: CDR1 LNHDA, CDR2 SQIVND (reference sequence). The entire variable domain, with the rest obtained from reference TRBV19 and TRBJ1-2, is as follows: DGGITQSPKYLFRKEGQNVTLSCEQNLNHDAMYWYRQDPGQGLRLIYYSQIVNDFQKGDIAEGYSVSREKKESFPLTVTSAQKNPTAFYLCASSRTGYGYTFGSGTRLTVV.

The rearrangement links TRBV5-1 to TRBJ2-1; 10 positions agree with TRBD1. The CDR3 runs 16 residues. The V gene's germline CDR1 is SGHRS and CDR2 YFSETQ. V lost 4 bases, J lost 5 bases, and 9 bases stayed unmatched. As DNA, the CDR3 is TGCGCCAGCAGCGCCGGGACAGGGGTACCTAACAATGAGCAGTTCTTC. Protein: CASSAGTGVPNNEQFF.

J is TRBJ1-6 and V is TRBV14; 9 bases agree with TRBD1. Germline values: CDR1 SGHDN, CDR2 FVKESK. The V gene end was trimmed by 4 bases and the J gene end by 7 bases; junction bases not matched to a gene: 8. The length of the CDR3 is 16 residues. CDR3 amino acids: CASSPVPGQGNSPLHF. CDR3 nucleotides: TGTGCCAGCAGCCCTGTCCCGGGACAGGGAAATTCACCCCTCCACTTT.

The chain links TRBV19 to TRBJ1-5, with unresolved D. The germline V gene has CDR1 LNHDA and CDR2 SQIVND (reference sequence). The CDR3 is made up of 13 amino acids. The germline V and J ends were trimmed by 3 bases and 6 bases, with 9 bases remaining between them. DNA for the CDR3: TGTGCCAGTAGTATGGGCGTGGTTCAGCCCCAGCATTTT. This encodes CASSMGVVQPQHF.

The chain uses TRBV5-1 and TRBJ2-7; 9 bases align to TRBD1. CDR3 length: 14 amino acids. The germline gives CDR1 SGHRS, CDR2 YFSETQ. Losses at the gene ends were 4 bases for V and 5 bases for J; bases not matched to a gene: 7. Here the CDR3 reads CASSPGTGFHEQYF. CDR3 in DNA: TGCGCCAGCAGCCCCGGGACAGGGTTCCACGAGCAGTACTTC.

The genes are TRBV14 and TRBJ1-2; D not certain. CDR1 SGHDN and CDR2 FVKESK come from the germline V gene. Trimming shortened V by 1 base and J by 6 bases, and 9 bases separated the two germline ends. The CDR3 runs to 13 residues. In DNA, the CDR3 is TGTGCCAGCAGCCAAGGGAGCGGGGATGGCTACACCTTC. Translating it yields CASSQGSGDGYTF.

J is TRBJ1-2 and V is TRBV28, with D possibly TRBD1 on 5 matching bases. This CDR3 region has 15 residues. Germline V gene data show CDR1 as MDHEN and CDR2 as SYDVKM. The V gene lost 4 bases and the J gene lost 0 bases, with 12 bases spanning the gap. CDR3 sequence reads: CASSSSDTSNYGYTF. CDR3 coding DNA: TGTGCCAGCAGTTCCTCGGACACTTCTAACTATGGCTACACCTTC.

The chain's CDR3 is CASRALAGGHRTDTQYF. The CDR3 DNA follows: TGTGCCAGCAGGGCCCTAGCGGGGGGCCACCGCACAGATACGCAGTATTTT. The V gene is TRBV14, the J gene TRBJ2-3; 11 positions agree with TRBD2. Germline V gene lookup returns CDR1 SGHDN and CDR2 FVKESK. The trim removed 6 bases at V and 1 base at J, leaving 9 bases unmatched. The CDR3 covers 17 residues. The full variable domain, rest sourced from reference TRBV14 and TRBJ2-3, is EAGVTQFPSHSVIEKGQTVTLRCDPISGHDNLYWYRRVMGKEIKFLLHFVKESKQDESGMPNNRFLAERTGGTYSTLKVQPAELEDSGVYFCASRALAGGHRTDTQYFGPGTRLTVL.

The chain recombines TRBV2 with TRBJ2-3, with 13 bases that match TRBD2. The CDR3 loop spans 14 amino acids. Germline-derived CDR1 and CDR2 are SNHLY and FYNNEI. CDR3 nucleotides: TGTGCACTATGGACTAGCGGGAGATCAGATACGCAGTATTTT. Protein product: CALWTSGRSDTQYF.

The chain combines TRBV10-1 with TRBJ1-3; no definite D call. Trimming removed 9 bases from V and 1 base from J, with 7 bases in between. Per germline, CDR1 WNHNN and CDR2 SYGVQD (reference sequence). This CDR3 region has 12 residues. CDR3 sequence (DNA): TGCGCCAGTTACTTATCTGGAAACACCATATATTTT. It is translated as CASYLSGNTIYF.

The chain employs TRBV25-1 and TRBJ1-1; D is perhaps TRBD1 (6 bases). V lost 3 bases and J lost 3, with 11 bases in between. Germline V lookup: CDR1 MGHDK, CDR2 SYGVNS. This CDR3 spans 14 amino acids. The CDR3 reads CASSDGGAYTEAFF. The CDR3 bases are TGTGCCAGCAGTGATGGGGGGGCGTACACTGAAGCTTTCTTT.

The chain couples TRBV7-3 to TRBJ2-2; 7 bases map to TRBD1. Germline CDR1 reads SGHTA; CDR2 reads FQGTGA. J lost 5 bases, V lost 4 bases, and 4 bases had no gene match. The CDR3 consists of 14 residues. CDR3 sequence (DNA): TGTGCCAGCAGCTCACAGGGGTTTACCGGGGAGCTGTTTTTT. It codes for CASSSQGFTGELFF.

V gene TRBV6-5 combines with J gene TRBJ1-2, with D possibly matching TRBD1 (6 bases). The V end was cut by 10 bases, the J end by 8 bases, with 17 bases between. Germline V gene lookup returns CDR1 MNHEY and CDR2 SVGAGI. The length of the CDR3 is 12 residues. CDR3 sequence (DNA): TGTGCCACCAGAGGGGGGGGTTTCGGCTACACCTTC. Translation: CATRGGGFGYTF.

V gene TRBV15 combines with J gene TRBJ2-2; 7 bases are shared with TRBD1. The germline gives CDR1 LNHNV, CDR2 YYDKDF (reference sequence). The CDR3 runs to 16 residues. Trimming took 3 bases from V and 2 from J; bases not matched to a gene: 6. The CDR3 loop is CATSSYRDRNTGELFF. As DNA, the CDR3 is TGTGCCACCAGCAGCTACCGGGACAGAAACACCGGGGAGCTGTTTTTT.

V is TRBV6-5 and J is TRBJ1-2; the match to TRBD1 covers 8 bases. Trimming removed 5 bases from V and 6 bases from J; junction bases left unmatched: 8. This CDR3 is built from 14 residues. Germline V gene sequence: CDR1 MNHEY, CDR2 SVGAGI. This CDR3 reads CASSRQGRVDGYTF. CDR3 coding DNA: TGTGCCAGCAGTAGACAGGGGAGGGTAGATGGCTACACCTTC.

This chain uses TRBV5-5 with TRBJ1-2; D is unclear. CDR3 size: 14 residues. Looked up from germline, CDR1 is SGHKS and CDR2 is YYEKEE (reference sequence). V was clipped by 0 bases and J by 8 bases, with 14 bases between them. The CDR3 DNA reads TGTGCCAGCAGCTTGGGTGTCAGAGGGCCAGGCTACACCTTC. Protein sequence: CASSLGVRGPGYTF. Looking up the rest from reference TRBV5-5 and TRBJ1-2 gives the full variable domain: DAGVTQSPTHLIKTRGQQVTLRCSPISGHKSVSWYQQVLGQGPQFIFQYYEKEERGRGNFPDRFSARQFPNYSSELNVNALLLGDSALYLCASSLGVRGPGYTFGSGTRLTVV.

The J gene is TRBJ1-2, the V gene TRBV9; D remains ambiguous. The CDR3 runs 13 residues. CDR1 and CDR2 (germline): SGDLS, YYNGEE. The V gene lost 6 bases and the J gene lost 9 bases, with 18 bases spanning the gap. The CDR3 bases are TGTGCCAGCAACAACGACGACTGGAGTCGCTACACCTTC. Encoded protein: CASNNDDWSRYTF. The full variable domain, rest sourced from reference TRBV9 and TRBJ1-2, is DSGVTQTPKHLITATGQRVTLRCSPRSGDLSVYWYQQSLDQGLQFLIQYYNGEERAKGNILERFSAQQFPDLHSELNLSSLELGDSALYFCASNNDDWSRYTFGSGTRLTVV.

J is TRBJ2-7 and V is TRBV5-5, with TRBD2 as a possible D gene (6 bases). The length of the CDR3 is 16 residues. Germline V gives CDR1 SGHKS, CDR2 YYEKEE (reference sequence). V lost 0 bases, J lost 6 bases, and 19 bases lay in between. The CDR3 reads CASSLGVGGLFGEQYF. The CDR3 DNA reads as TGTGCCAGCAGCTTGGGGGTGGGAGGCCTTTTCGGCGAGCAGTACTTC.

The chain joins TRBV7-2 to TRBJ2-1, with D unresolved. V was shortened by 2 bases and J by 0 bases, with 8 bases between the two germline ends. CDR3 length: 15 amino acids. Germline V CDR1 and CDR2: SGHTA, FQGNSA. CDR3 nucleotides: TGTGCCAGCAGCTTAACGGTAAGCTCCTACAATGAGCAGTTCTTC. It translates to CASSLTVSSYNEQFF.